This T cell receptor (beta chain) was sequenced during a study of blood T cell repertoires in COVID-19. This clone was seen once. Profiled with immunoSEQ multiplex PCR; TCRdb holds only in-frame clones, not every one. The sample lists fewer than 250,000 clones, 70% to 85% occurring once. Germline values: CDR1 LNHDA, CDR2 SQIVND (reference sequence). Trimming took 1 base from V and 1 from J, leaving 13 bases between them. The CDR3 covers 16 residues. The material sequenced was peripheral blood. The chain links TRBV19 to TRBJ1-1; D gene uncertain. The clonotype comes from a woman aged 50 to 65 with acute or convalescent COVID-19. CDR3: CASSIAGGPKNTEAFF. CDR3 DNA: TGTGCCAGTAGTATAGCAGGAGGGCCCAAGAACACTGAAGCTTTCTTT. Supplemented by reference TRBV19 and TRBJ1-1, the full variable domain reads DGGITQSPKYLFRKEGQNVTLSCEQNLNHDAMYWYRQDPGQGLRLIYYSQIVNDFQKGDIAEGYSVSREKKESFPLTVTSAQKNPTAFYLCASSIAGGPKNTEAFFGQGTRLTVV.